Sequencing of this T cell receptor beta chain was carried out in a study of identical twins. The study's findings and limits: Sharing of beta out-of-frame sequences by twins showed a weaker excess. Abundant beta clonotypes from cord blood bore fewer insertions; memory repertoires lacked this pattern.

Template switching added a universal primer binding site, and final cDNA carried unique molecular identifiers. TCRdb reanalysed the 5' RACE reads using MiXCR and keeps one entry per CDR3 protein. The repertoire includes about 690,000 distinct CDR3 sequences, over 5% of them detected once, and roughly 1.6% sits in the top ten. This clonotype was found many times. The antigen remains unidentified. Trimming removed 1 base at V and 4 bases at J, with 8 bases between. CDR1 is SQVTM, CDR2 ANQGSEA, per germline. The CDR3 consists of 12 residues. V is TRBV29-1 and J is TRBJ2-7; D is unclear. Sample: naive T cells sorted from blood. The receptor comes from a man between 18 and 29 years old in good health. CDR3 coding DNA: TGCAGCGTTGAAGGGGCCGAATACGAGCAGTACTTC. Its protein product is CSVEGAEYEQYF.